The rows below give T cell receptor beta chains drawn from one sample of a study of cytomegalovirus exposure and HLA in healthy donors. The repertoire was sequenced with immunoSEQ multiplex PCR; TCRdb's copy has only in-frame clones and lacks some. The table lists 220,000 or so clones, 75% to 95% of them singletons. Material for sequencing was PBMCs. The receptors shown here come from a woman under 30 in good health and CMV-seronegative. Both conserved end residues are part of each CDR3. A D gene is named only where the DNA matches it firmly. A clone size is listed for some rows: how often the clone was seen (once, few, many), or a class if it is expanded.

D	size	V	J	CDR3	DNA
.	.	TRBV21-1	TRBJ1-2	CASSKGSCRVEYGYTF	TGTGCCAGCAGCAAAGGATCTTGCAGGGTCGAGTATGGCTACACCTTC
.	once	TRBV27	TRBJ2-1	CASSLLDSREQFF	TGTGCCAGCAGTTTACTTGACTCCCGGGAGCAGTTCTTC
TRBD1	once	TRBV5-1	TRBJ1-1	CASSLGTGRLNTEAFF	TGCGCCAGCAGCTTGGGGACAGGGAGGCTGAACACTGAAGCTTTCTTT
.	.	TRBV5-4	TRBJ1-2	CASSLVGQGSNYGYTF	TGTGCCAGCAGCTTGGTCGGGCAGGGCTCTAACTATGGCTACACCTTC
.	.	TRBV11-2	TRBJ1-1	CASSPPQGRVGAFF	TGTGCCAGCAGCCCCCCCCAGGGCAGGGTGGGAGCTTTCTTT
TRBD2	.	TRBV10-2	TRBJ2-5	CASSRLAGEQETQYF	TGCGCCAGCAGTAGACTAGCGGGAGAGCAAGAGACCCAGTACTTC
TRBD2	.	TRBV5-1	TRBJ2-7	CASKASGTYEQYF	TGCGCCAGCAAGGCTAGCGGGACCTACGAGCAGTACTTC
.	.	TRBV9	TRBJ1-6	CASSVNTLANSPLHF	TGTGCCAGCAGCGTTAACACGCTGGCTAATTCACCCCTCCACTTT
.	.	TRBV19	TRBJ2-1	CASSWGLSNEQFF	TGTGCCAGTAGTTGGGGACTTAGCAATGAGCAGTTCTTC
.	.	TRBV5-1	TRBJ1-5	CASSETGDFNQPQHF	TGCGCCAGCAGCGAGACAGGAGATTTCAATCAGCCCCAGCATTTT
TRBD1	.	TRBV5-1	TRBJ1-2	CASSRGQAVDGYTF	TGCGCCAGCAGCCGCGGACAGGCGGTAGATGGCTACACCTTC
TRBD1	few	TRBV30	TRBJ1-5	CAWRGQGAQPQHF	TGTGCCTGGAGGGGGCAGGGGGCACAGCCCCAGCATTTT
TRBD1	few	TRBV29-1	TRBJ1-2	CSVTGGKDGYTF	TGCAGCGTAACAGGGGGCAAGGATGGCTACACCTTC
.	.	TRBV5-6	TRBJ2-2	CASSISGGELFF	TGTGCCAGCAGCATCTCGGGCGGGGAGCTGTTTTTT
TRBD1	.	TRBV5-1	TRBJ1-6	CASSPGTGENSPLHF	TGCGCCAGCAGCCCAGGGACAGGGGAGAATTCACCCCTCCACTTT
.	.	TRBV4-2	TRBJ2-4	CASSQDWLAKNIQYF	TGTGCCAGCAGCCAAGACTGGCTAGCCAAAAACATTCAGTACTTC
TRBD2	.	TRBV30	TRBJ2-3	CAWRGGRTDTQYF	TGTGCCTGGAGAGGCGGGAGAACAGATACGCAGTATTTT
.	.	TRBV7-6	TRBJ1-5	CASSSGGGLVEPQHF	TGTGCCAGCAGCTCCGGAGGTGGGTTAGTTGAGCCCCAGCATTTT
TRBD1	.	TRBV29-1	TRBJ2-1	CSVGAIGLDRVGYNEQFF	TGCAGCGTTGGGGCCATTGGTTTGGACAGGGTTGGCTACAATGAGCAGTTCTTC
TRBD2	.	TRBV15	TRBJ2-5	CATSTGLAGVRETQYF	TGTGCCACCAGCACTGGACTAGCGGGAGTTAGAGAGACCCAGTACTTC
TRBD2	.	TRBV2	TRBJ2-7	CASSEVTSGGLEYF	TGTGCCAGCAGTGAAGTGACTAGCGGGGGCCTAGAGTACTTC
TRBD2	.	TRBV9	TRBJ2-1	CASSVVVGGPYNEQFF	TGTGCCAGCAGCGTAGTTGTGGGAGGGCCCTACAATGAGCAGTTCTTC
.	.	TRBV5-1	TRBJ1-4	CASSLYSNLHRTNEKLFF	TGCGCCAGCAGCTTGTACAGCAATCTTCACCGCACTAATGAAAAACTGTTTTTT
.	.	TRBV2	TRBJ2-3	CASSETRKIDTQYF	TGTGCCAGCAGTGAAACCAGAAAGATAGATACGCAGTATTTT
TRBD2	.	TRBV11-2	TRBJ2-1	CASSLVASGSSGEQFF	TGTGCCAGCAGCTTAGTAGCTAGCGGGAGCTCGGGTGAGCAGTTCTTC
.	.	TRBV5-1	TRBJ1-2	CASSSGGYGYTF	TGCGCCAGCAGCTCGGGAGGCTATGGCTACACCTTC
TRBD2	.	TRBV5-1	TRBJ2-1	CASSLAGGSFAEEQFF	TGCGCCAGCAGCTTGGCTGGCGGGAGTTTTGCGGAAGAGCAGTTCTTC
TRBD1	.	TRBV6-1	TRBJ1-1	CASSDRDITEAFF	TGTGCCAGCTCGGACAGGGACATCACTGAAGCTTTCTTT
TRBD1	.	TRBV30	TRBJ2-4	CACRPGRRGLAKNIQYF	TGTGCCTGTCGCCCAGGCCGAAGGGGGCTAGCCAAAAACATTCAGTACTTC
TRBD1	.	TRBV5-1	TRBJ1-2	CASRSGQGPGGYTF	TGCGCCAGCAGATCGGGACAGGGACCTGGTGGCTACACCTTC
.	.	TRBV29-1	TRBJ1-2	CSVVLGGGDYGYTF	TGCAGCGTTGTTCTAGGGGGTGGCGACTATGGCTACACCTTC